The source of this T cell receptor beta chain is a study of blood T cell repertoires in COVID-19. Study details: Samples came from the United States, Italy and Spain, spanning acute and convalescent COVID-19.

Cohorts were based on clinical histories the participants reported. Up to 2 weeks before entering the study, exposed participants had met a COVID-19 case. Original processing methods: Reference gene primer amplification gave estimated nucleated cell counts. TCRdb keeps only in-frame clones here, not all; method: immunoSEQ multiplex PCR. V, J and clone size are taken as reported in that table, and D and trimming were inferred from the DNA itself. The sample records approximately 280,000 clones, 80% to 85% being singletons. The clonotype originates from a man in his forties who had been exposed to COVID-19. Input material: PBMCs or T cells enriched from blood (not recorded which).

Here the CDR3 DNA reads TGCGCCAGCAGCCAAGAGGGCAGTTATTCACCCCTCCACTTT. Translating it yields CASSQEGSYSPLHF. The chain combines TRBV4-1 with TRBJ1-6, with unresolved D. CDR3 length: 14 residues. Trimming took 0 bases from V and 8 from J, leaving 8 bases between them. Germline V CDR1 and CDR2: MGHRA, YSYEKL.